Detailed here is one T cell receptor (beta chain). Germline is not matched at one junction end, which may reflect a read error. These data come from a study of blood T cell repertoires in COVID-19. About the study: COVID-19 samples collected from the United States, Italy and Spain covered acute and convalescent phases.

The CDR3 consists of 14 residues. Germline values: CDR1 LNHDA, CDR2 SQIVND (reference sequence). The authors' processing: Amplification from reference gene primers served as the basis for estimated nucleated cell counts. The repertoire was sequenced with immunoSEQ multiplex PCR; TCRdb's copy has only in-frame clones and lacks some. The DNA gave D and trimming, while V, J and clone size come from that table. This sample carries fewer than 250,000 clones, less than 85% of them seen once, and the ten largest clones take around 11%. Sequenced sample: peripheral blood. The V and J genes are TRBV19 and TRBJ2-7; 7 bases line up with TRBD1. This receptor was taken from a woman aged 45-60 years with acute or convalescent COVID-19. The CDR3 bases are TGTGCCAGTAGCCCAGCTACAGGGGCCTACGGGCAGTACTTC. It encodes CASSPATGAYGQYF.